This entry features one TCR beta chain sequence. Its specific antigen is unknown. Per-base qualities were not stored, and no clone one base away is much larger. The germline ends are 11 bases apart after V is trimmed by 6 bases and J by 3 bases. The CDR3, cysteine through phenylalanine, is 13 amino acids long. The CDR3 DNA has 39 bases and is translated from base 1. The germline V gene yields MNHNS for CDR1 and SASEGT for CDR2. Receptors were amplified or captured by RT-PCR. TCRdb shows the sequencer as Illumina MiSeq. TCRdb applied fastp at Q25 and MiXCR to the public reads, then kept only in-frame beta chains. Rows with a matching CDR3 protein are joined into one entry that keeps the most common DNA and genes. This sample gives hundreds of thousands of distinct CDR3 sequences in total; 12% to 15% of them show up just once. The ten largest clones represent roughly 3.9% of the sample. The data originate from a study listed by TCRdb under 2016.

This TCR derives from a female donor in good health, serving as a healthy control. The chain is assembled from TRBV6-1 and TRBJ1-1, with the D gene not confidently named. Input material: memory CD4+ T cells from blood. The CDR3 protein: CASSGFWDTEAFF. The DNA sequence is TGTGCCAGCAGCGGTTTTTGGGACACTGAAGCTTTCTTT.